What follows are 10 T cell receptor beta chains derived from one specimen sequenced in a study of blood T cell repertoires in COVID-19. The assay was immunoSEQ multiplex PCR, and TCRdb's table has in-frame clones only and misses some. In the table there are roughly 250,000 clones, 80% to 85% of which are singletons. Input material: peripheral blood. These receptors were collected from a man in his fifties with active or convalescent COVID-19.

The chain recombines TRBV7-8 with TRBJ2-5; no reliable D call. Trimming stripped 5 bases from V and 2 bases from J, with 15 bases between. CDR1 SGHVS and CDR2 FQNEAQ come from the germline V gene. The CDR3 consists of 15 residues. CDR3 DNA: TGTGCCAGCAGCCCGATAACAAGCGCACAAGAGACCCAGTACTTC. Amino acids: CASSPITSAQETQYF.

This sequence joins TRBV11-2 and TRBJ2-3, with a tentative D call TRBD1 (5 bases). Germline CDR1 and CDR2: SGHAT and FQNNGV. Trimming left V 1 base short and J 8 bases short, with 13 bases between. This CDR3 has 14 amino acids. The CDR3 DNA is TGTGCCAGCAGCTTAGGACAGCCCCCCGGTACGCAGTATTTT. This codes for CASSLGQPPGTQYF.

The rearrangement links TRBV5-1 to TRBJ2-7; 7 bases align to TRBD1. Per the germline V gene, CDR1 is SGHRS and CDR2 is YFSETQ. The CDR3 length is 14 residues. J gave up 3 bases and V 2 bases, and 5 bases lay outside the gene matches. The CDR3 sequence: CASSFGRGYYEQYF. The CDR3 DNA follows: TGCGCCAGCAGCTTCGGCAGGGGGTACTACGAGCAGTACTTC.

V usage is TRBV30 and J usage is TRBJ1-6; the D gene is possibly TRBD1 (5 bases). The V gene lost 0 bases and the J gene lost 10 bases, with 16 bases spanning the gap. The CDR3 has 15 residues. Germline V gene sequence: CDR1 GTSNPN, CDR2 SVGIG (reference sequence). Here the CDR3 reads CAWSVQGLGKSPLHF. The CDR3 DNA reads TGTGCCTGGAGTGTCCAGGGCTTGGGGAAATCACCCCTCCACTTT.

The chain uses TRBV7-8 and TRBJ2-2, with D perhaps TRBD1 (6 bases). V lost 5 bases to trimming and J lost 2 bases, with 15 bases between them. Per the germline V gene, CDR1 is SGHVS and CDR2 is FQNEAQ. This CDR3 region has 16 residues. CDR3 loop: CASSPDRIFNTGELFF. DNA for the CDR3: TGTGCCAGCAGCCCTGACAGGATCTTTAACACCGGGGAGCTGTTTTTT. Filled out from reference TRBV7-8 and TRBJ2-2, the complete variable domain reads GAGVSQSPRYKVAKRGQDVALRCDPISGHVSLFWYQQALGQGPEFLTYFQNEAQLDKSGLPSDRFFAERPEGSVSTLKIQRTQQEDSAVYLCASSPDRIFNTGELFFGEGSRLTVL.

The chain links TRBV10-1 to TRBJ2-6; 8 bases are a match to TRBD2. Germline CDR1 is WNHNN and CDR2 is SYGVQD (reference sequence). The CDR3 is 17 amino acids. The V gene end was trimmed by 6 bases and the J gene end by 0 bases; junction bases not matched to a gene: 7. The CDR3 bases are TGCGCCAGCAGCGGGGGGGCAGAGCGCTCTGGGGCCAACGTCCTGACTTTC. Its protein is CASSGGAERSGANVLTF.

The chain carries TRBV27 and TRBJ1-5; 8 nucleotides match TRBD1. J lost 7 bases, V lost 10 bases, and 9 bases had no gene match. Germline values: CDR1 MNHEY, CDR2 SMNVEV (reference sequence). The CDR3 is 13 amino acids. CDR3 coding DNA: TGTGCCACCAGAGGACAGGGCGGCCAGCCCCAGCATTTT. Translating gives CATRGQGGQPQHF.

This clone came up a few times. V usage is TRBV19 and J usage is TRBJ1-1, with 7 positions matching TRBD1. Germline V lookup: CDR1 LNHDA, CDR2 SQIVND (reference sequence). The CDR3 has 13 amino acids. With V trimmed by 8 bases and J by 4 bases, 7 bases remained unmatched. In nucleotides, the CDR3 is TGTGCCAGTTTTAACAGGGGCGGCACTGAAGCTTTCTTT. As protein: CASFNRGGTEAFF.

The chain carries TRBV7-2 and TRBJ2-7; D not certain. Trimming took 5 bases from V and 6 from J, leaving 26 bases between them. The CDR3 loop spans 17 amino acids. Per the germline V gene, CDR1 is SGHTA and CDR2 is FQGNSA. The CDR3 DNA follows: TGTGCCAGCAGCGGATTAGCCCCAGCCCTCCTAATCCCCGAGCAGTACTTC. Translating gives CASSGLAPALLIPEQYF.

The CDR3 protein is CASSLGATGEAFF. The CDR3 DNA follows: TGTGCCAGCAGCTTAGGAGCAACAGGGGAAGCTTTCTTT. This chain joins TRBV11-2 and TRBJ1-1; a possible D gene is TRBD1 (6 bases). The CDR3 has 13 amino acids. Germline loops: CDR1 SGHAT, CDR2 FQNNGV. V was shortened by 1 base and J by 8 bases, with 11 bases between the two germline ends.